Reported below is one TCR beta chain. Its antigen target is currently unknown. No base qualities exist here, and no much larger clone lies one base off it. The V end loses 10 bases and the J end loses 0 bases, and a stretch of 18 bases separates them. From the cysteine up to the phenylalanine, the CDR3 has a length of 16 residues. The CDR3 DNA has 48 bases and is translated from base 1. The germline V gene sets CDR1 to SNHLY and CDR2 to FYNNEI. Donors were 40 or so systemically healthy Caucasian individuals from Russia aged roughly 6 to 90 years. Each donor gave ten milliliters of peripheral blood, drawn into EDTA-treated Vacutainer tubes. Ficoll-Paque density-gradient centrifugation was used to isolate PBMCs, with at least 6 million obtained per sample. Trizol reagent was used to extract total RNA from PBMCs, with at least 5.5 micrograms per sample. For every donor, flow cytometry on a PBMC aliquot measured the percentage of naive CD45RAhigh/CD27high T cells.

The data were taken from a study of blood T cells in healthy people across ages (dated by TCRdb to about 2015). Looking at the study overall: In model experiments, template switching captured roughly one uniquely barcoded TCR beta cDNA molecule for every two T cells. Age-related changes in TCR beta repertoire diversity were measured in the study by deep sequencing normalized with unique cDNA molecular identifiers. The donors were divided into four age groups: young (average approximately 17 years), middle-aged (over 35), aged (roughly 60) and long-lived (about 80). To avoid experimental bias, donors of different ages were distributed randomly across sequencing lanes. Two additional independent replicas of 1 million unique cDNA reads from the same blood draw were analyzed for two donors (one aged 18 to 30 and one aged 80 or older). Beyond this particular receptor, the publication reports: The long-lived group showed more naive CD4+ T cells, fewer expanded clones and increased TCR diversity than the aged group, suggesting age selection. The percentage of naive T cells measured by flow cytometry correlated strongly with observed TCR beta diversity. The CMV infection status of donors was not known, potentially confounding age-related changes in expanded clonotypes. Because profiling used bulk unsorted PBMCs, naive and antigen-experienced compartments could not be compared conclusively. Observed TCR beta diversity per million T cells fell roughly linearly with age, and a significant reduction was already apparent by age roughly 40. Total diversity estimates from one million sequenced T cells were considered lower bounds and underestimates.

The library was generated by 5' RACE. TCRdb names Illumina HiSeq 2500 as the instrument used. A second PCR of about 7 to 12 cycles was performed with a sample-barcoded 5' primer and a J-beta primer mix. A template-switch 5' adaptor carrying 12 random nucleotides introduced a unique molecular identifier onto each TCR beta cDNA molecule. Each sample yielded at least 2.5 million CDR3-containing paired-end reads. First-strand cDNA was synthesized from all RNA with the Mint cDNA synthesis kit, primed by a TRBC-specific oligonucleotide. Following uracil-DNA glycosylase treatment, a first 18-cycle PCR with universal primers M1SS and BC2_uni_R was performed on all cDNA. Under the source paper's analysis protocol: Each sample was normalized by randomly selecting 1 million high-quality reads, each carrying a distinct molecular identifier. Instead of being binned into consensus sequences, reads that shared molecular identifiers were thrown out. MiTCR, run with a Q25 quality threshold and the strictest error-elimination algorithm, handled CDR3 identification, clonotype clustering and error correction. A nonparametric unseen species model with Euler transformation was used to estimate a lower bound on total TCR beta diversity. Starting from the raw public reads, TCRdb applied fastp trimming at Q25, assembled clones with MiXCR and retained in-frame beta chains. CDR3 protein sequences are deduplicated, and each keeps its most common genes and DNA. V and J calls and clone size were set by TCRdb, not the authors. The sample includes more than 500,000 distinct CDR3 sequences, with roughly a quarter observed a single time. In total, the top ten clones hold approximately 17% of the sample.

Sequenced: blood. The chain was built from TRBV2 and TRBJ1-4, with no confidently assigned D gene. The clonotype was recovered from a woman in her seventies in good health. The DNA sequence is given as TGTGCCATCTCGACTATCCCGGGAACAACTAATGAAAAACTGTTTTTT. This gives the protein CAISTIPGTTNEKLFF.